A selection of T cell receptor beta chains follows, all from one sample in a study of identifying expanded T cells in peripheral blood. The table came from immunoSEQ multiplex PCR; TCRdb's copy has only in-frame clones and leaves some out. Seen here are tens of thousands of clones, roughly four fifths observed once, and the top ten hold about 20%. Material: blood. Receptors originate from a person between 18 and 70 years old in good health. CDR3s include the opening cysteine and the closing phenylalanine or tryptophan. Each record gives: J gene, clone size, D gene, V gene, CDR3 DNA, CDR3 protein. The D gene is left open where the match is weak. Some rows mark clone size as missing; the rest say once, few, many or name a class of expanded clone.

J: TRBJ2-3
size: .
D: .
V: TRBV21-1
DNA: TGTGCCAGCAGCAATGGTCTAAATTGCACAGATACGCAGTATTTT
CDR3: CASSNGLNCTDTQYF

J: TRBJ1-5
size: few
D: TRBD1
V: TRBV5-6
DNA: TGTGCCAGCAGCTTGTCCCTACAGGGGTCCGGCAATCAGCCCCAGCATTTT
CDR3: CASSLSLQGSGNQPQHF

J: TRBJ2-5
size: .
D: TRBD2
V: TRBV9
DNA: TGTGCCAGCAGCTCGGGACTAGCGCACGCCCGGGAGACCCAGTACTTC
CDR3: CASSSGLAHARETQYF

J: TRBJ2-7
size: .
D: .
V: TRBV14
DNA: TGTGCCAGCAGCCATGATTTCGAGCAGTACTTC
CDR3: CASSHDFEQYF

J: TRBJ1-2
size: .
D: TRBD1
V: TRBV19
DNA: TGTGCCGCCTCGACCACAGGGGTCTTATATGGCTACACCTTC
CDR3: CAASTTGVLYGYTF

J: TRBJ2-1
size: once
D: TRBD2
V: TRBV5-6
DNA: TGTGCCAGCAGCCATGGGACTAGCGGGAGGAGGAAAAGTGAGCAGTTCTTC
CDR3: CASSHGTSGRRKSEQFF

J: TRBJ2-7
size: .
D: TRBD1
V: TRBV11-2
DNA: TGTGCCAGCAGCCAGGACAGGGACGCGCAGTACTTC
CDR3: CASSQDRDAQYF

J: TRBJ1-1
size: .
D: TRBD1
V: TRBV6-5
DNA: TGTGCCAGCAGTTACGATGGGACAGGAGGTCGGGCTTTCTTT
CDR3: CASSYDGTGGRAFF

J: TRBJ1-2
size: .
D: .
V: TRBV5-1
DNA: TGCGCCAGCAGCTTGGAGTACCGTAAGAGTGGCTACACCTTC
CDR3: CASSLEYRKSGYTF

J: TRBJ1-1
size: once
D: .
V: TRBV5-1
DNA: TGCGCCAGCAGCCGGGGAGGGGCTATGAACACTGAAGCTTTCTTT
CDR3: CASSRGGAMNTEAFF

J: TRBJ2-5
size: .
D: TRBD2
V: TRBV14
DNA: TGTGCCAGCAGCCGAACGGGACTAGCGGAAGAGACCCAGTACTTC
CDR3: CASSRTGLAEETQYF

J: TRBJ2-1
size: .
D: .
V: TRBV29-1
DNA: TGCAGCGTCTCCCCTGGGGGAAGCTCCTACAATGAGCAGTTCTTC
CDR3: CSVSPGGSSYNEQFF

J: TRBJ1-6
size: few
D: TRBD1
V: TRBV30
DNA: TGTGCCTGGACTACCGGGACAGGGCTCCTCCACTTT
CDR3: CAWTTGTGLLHF

J: TRBJ1-4
size: .
D: .
V: TRBV19
DNA: TGTGCCAGTAGTATATCGCAGGCAACTAATGAAAAACTGTTTTTT
CDR3: CASSISQATNEKLFF

J: TRBJ2-3
size: .
D: .
V: TRBV5-4
DNA: TGTGCCAGCAGCTTCCCCAGCGGAAGCACAGATACGCAGTATTTT
CDR3: CASSFPSGSTDTQYF

J: TRBJ2-2
size: .
D: .
V: TRBV2
DNA: TGTGCCAGCAGGGGTGGAGCCGGGGAGCTGTTTTTT
CDR3: CASRGGAGELFF

J: TRBJ2-7
size: .
D: .
V: TRBV7-2
DNA: TGTGCCACCCACCCAGCCGGCTACTCATACGAGCAGTACTTC
CDR3: CATHPAGYSYEQYF

J: TRBJ2-5
size: .
D: TRBD2
V: TRBV28
DNA: TGTGCCAGCAACGGGGGGGCAGCAGGGAGGGAGACCCAGTACTTC
CDR3: CASNGGAAGRETQYF

J: TRBJ1-2
size: .
D: TRBD1
V: TRBV6-5
DNA: TGTGCCAGCAGTTACTCGTCATCAGGGGGTAGTGGCTACACCTTC
CDR3: CASSYSSSGGSGYTF

J: TRBJ2-5
size: .
D: .
V: TRBV14
DNA: TGTGCCAGCAGCCAAGGAAGAGGGGCCTGGGAGACCCAGTACTTC
CDR3: CASSQGRGAWETQYF

J: TRBJ2-7
size: .
D: .
V: TRBV6-5
DNA: TGTGCCAGCAGTATCTCCTACGAGCAGTACTTC
CDR3: CASSISYEQYF

J: TRBJ1-4
size: .
D: .
V: TRBV1
DNA: TGCACCAGCAGCCAAGAAACGGGCAGGCGGATTGGGGAAAAACTGTTTTTT
CDR3: CTSSQETGRRIGEKLFF

J: TRBJ2-7
size: .
D: TRBD2
V: TRBV27
DNA: TGTGCCAGCAGTCTGACTAGCGGGGCGGGGGGAGTGCAGTACTTC
CDR3: CASSLTSGAGGVQYF

J: TRBJ2-1
size: .
D: .
V: TRBV13
DNA: TGTGCCAGCAGCTCCAGGGACTCGTTCGTTCAGTTCTTC
CDR3: CASSSRDSFVQFF

J: TRBJ2-5
size: .
D: .
V: TRBV9
DNA: TGTGCCAGCAGCGTAGAAATTGGAGAGACCCAGTACTTC
CDR3: CASSVEIGETQYF

J: TRBJ2-1
size: once
D: TRBD2
V: TRBV14
DNA: TGTGCCAGCAGCCAGCTCCCGGGACTAGCGGGAGACGGTGAGCAGTTCTTC
CDR3: CASSQLPGLAGDGEQFF

J: TRBJ1-3
size: .
D: .
V: TRBV7-9
DNA: TGTGCCAGCAGGAAACTCGGAGGGAAAGGGGGAAACACCATATATTTT
CDR3: CASRKLGGKGGNTIYF

J: TRBJ1-5
size: .
D: .
V: TRBV29-1
DNA: TGCAGCGTTATAGGAGATTTGGGTCAGCCCCAGCATTTT
CDR3: CSVIGDLGQPQHF

J: TRBJ2-1
size: .
D: TRBD2
V: TRBV11-2
DNA: TGTGCCAGCAGCTTAGGTCTGCGGGGGGGCCTTGGTGAGCAGTTCTTC
CDR3: CASSLGLRGGLGEQFF

J: TRBJ1-2
size: .
D: TRBD1
V: TRBV18
DNA: TGTGCCAGCTCATTAGGGGGCGAAAACTATGGCTACACCTTC
CDR3: CASSLGGENYGYTF

J: TRBJ2-6
size: .
D: .
V: TRBV30
DNA: TGTGCCTGGAGCAGGGACTCTGGGGCCAACGTCCTGACTTTC
CDR3: CAWSRDSGANVLTF

J: TRBJ2-5
size: .
D: .
V: TRBV6-6
DNA: TGTGCCAGCAGCCGGAGGAGCGGAGTCCAAGAGACCCAGTACTTC
CDR3: CASSRRSGVQETQYF

J: TRBJ2-1
size: .
D: TRBD1
V: TRBV11-3
DNA: TGTGCCAGCAGTACAGACAGGGGCTCCTACAATGAGCAGTTCTTC
CDR3: CASSTDRGSYNEQFF

J: TRBJ1-2
size: once
D: .
V: TRBV7-2
DNA: TGTGCCAGCAGCTTAGGAGGCAGGGAGGGTGGCTACACCTTC
CDR3: CASSLGGREGGYTF

J: TRBJ1-2
size: .
D: TRBD1
V: TRBV19
DNA: TGTGCCAGTAGTATCGGTTGGGGACAGGGGAACTATGGCTACACCTTC
CDR3: CASSIGWGQGNYGYTF

J: TRBJ1-1
size: .
D: .
V: TRBV29-1
DNA: TGCAGCGTTGGGCCCATGGGGGCAAACTTCATGAACACTGAAGCTTTCTTT
CDR3: CSVGPMGANFMNTEAFF

J: TRBJ1-5
size: .
D: .
V: TRBV2
DNA: TGTGCCACCTCAGGGTTTATGAGCAATCAGCCCCAGCATTTT
CDR3: CATSGFMSNQPQHF

J: TRBJ2-5
size: .
D: .
V: TRBV7-6
DNA: TGTGCCAGCAGCTTCAGGGGAGGTGGGGCCCAAGAGACCCAGTACTTC
CDR3: CASSFRGGGAQETQYF

J: TRBJ1-1
size: .
D: TRBD1
V: TRBV6-1
DNA: TGTGCCAGCAGCCCGGTTGGGCAGGGGGCTGAAGCTTTCTTT
CDR3: CASSPVGQGAEAFF

J: TRBJ2-5
size: .
D: TRBD1
V: TRBV5-8
DNA: TGTGCCACCGTCAGTCTCTCAGGGGGTAGGGGCCAAGAGACCCAGTACTTC
CDR3: CATVSLSGGRGQETQYF

J: TRBJ2-1
size: .
D: TRBD2
V: TRBV6-5
DNA: TGTGCCAGCAGTATTAGCGGGAGAGGGTACAATGAGCAGTTCTTC
CDR3: CASSISGRGYNEQFF